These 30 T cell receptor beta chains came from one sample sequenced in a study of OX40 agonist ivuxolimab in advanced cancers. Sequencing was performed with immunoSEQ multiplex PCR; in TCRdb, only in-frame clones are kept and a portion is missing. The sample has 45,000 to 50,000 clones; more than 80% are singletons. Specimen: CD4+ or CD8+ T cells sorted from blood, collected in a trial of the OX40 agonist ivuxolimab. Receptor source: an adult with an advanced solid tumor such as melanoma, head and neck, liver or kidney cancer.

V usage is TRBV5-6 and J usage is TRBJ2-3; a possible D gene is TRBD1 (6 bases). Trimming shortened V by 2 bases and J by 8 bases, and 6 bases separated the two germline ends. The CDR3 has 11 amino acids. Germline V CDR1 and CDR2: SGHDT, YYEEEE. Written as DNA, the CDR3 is TGTGCCAGCAGCTTAGGGGGTACGCAGTATTTT. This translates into CASSLGGTQYF.

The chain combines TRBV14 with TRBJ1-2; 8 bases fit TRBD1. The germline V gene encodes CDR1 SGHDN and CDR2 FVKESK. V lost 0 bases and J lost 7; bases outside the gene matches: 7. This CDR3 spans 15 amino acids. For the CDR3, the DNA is TGTGCCAGCAGCCAAGACCCAGGGGGCGCGTTTGGCTACACCTTC. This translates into CASSQDPGGAFGYTF.

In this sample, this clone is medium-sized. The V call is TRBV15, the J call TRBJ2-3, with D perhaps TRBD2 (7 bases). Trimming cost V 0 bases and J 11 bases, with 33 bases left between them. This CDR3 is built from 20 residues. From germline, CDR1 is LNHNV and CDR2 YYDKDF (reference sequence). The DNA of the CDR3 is TGTGCCACCAGCAGAGATCTAGGGGGGAGCGGAAGCGGGGCCCCCGAGGAGCAGTATTTT. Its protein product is CATSRDLGGSGSGAPEEQYF.

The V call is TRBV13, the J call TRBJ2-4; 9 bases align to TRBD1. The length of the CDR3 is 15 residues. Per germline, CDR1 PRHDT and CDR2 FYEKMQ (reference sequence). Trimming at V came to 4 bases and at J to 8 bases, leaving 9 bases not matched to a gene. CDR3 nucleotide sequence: TGTGCCAGCAGCTCAGGACAGGGGCGAAATGACATTCAGTACTTC. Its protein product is CASSSGQGRNDIQYF.

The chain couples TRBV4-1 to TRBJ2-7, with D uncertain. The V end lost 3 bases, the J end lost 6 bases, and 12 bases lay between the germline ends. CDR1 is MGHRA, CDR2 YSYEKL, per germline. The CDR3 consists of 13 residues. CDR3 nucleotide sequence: TGCGCCAGCAGCCACGGTGCGTCTGGCGAGCAGTACTTC. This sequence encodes CASSHGASGEQYF.

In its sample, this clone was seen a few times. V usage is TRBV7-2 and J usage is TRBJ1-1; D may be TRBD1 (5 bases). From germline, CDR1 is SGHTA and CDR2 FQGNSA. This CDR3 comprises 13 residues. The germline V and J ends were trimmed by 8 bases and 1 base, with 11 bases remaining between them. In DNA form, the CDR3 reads TGTGCCAGCGGATTCGGGGCGAACACTGAAGCTTTCTTT. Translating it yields CASGFGANTEAFF.

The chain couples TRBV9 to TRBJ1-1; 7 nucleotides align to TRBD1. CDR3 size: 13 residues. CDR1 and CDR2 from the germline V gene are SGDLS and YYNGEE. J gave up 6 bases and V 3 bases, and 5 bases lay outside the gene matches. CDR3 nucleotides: TGTGCCAGCAGCGAGGGGGGACAGTCTGAAGCTTTCTTT. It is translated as CASSEGGQSEAFF.

The CDR3 loop reads CAGDRASSYNSPLHF. DNA for the CDR3: TGTGCCGGAGACAGAGCAAGCTCCTATAATTCACCCCTCCACTTT. The V and J genes are TRBV21-1 and TRBJ1-6; the D segment call TRBD1 is taken from the table without a DNA check. TRBV21-1 counts as a pseudogene. This CDR3 is 15 amino acids long.

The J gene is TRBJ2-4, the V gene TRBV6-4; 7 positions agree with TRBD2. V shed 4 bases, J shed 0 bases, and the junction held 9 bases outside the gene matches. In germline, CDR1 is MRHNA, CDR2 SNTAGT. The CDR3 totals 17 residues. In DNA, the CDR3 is TGTGCCAGCAGTGGCGGACTAGTCCCTTTAGCCAAAAACATTCAGTACTTC. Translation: CASSGGLVPLAKNIQYF.

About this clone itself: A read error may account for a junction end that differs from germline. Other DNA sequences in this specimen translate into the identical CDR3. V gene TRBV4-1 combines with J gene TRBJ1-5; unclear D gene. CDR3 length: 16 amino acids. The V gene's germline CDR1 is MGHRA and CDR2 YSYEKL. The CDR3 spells CASSQVAGATNQPQHF. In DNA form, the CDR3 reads TGCGCTAGCAGCCAAGTGGCAGGAGCAACTAATCAGCCCCAGCATTTT.

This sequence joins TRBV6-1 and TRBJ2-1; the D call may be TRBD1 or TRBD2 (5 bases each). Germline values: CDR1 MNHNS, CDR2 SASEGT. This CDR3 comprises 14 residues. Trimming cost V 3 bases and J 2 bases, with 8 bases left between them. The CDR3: CASSEGVTYNEQFF. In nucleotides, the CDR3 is TGTGCCAGCAGTGAGGGGGTGACCTACAATGAGCAGTTCTTC.

CDR3 in DNA: TGTGCCAGCAGCCCCCTCACGGGGGGGCTAACAGATACGCAGTATTTT. Its translation: CASSPLTGGLTDTQYF. The rearrangement joins TRBV7-2 to TRBJ2-3; 8 nucleotides line up with TRBD2. The CDR3 is 16 residues long. CDR1 is SGHTA, CDR2 FQGNSA, per germline. The J segment lost 3 bases and the V segment lost 5 bases, leaving 10 bases of the junction unmatched.

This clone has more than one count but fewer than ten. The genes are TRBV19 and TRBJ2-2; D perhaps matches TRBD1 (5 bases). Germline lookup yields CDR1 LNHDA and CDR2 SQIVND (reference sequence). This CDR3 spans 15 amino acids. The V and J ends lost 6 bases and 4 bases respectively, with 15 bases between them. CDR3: CASSMTDIFTGELFF. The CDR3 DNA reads TGTGCCAGTAGCATGACGGACATCTTCACCGGGGAGCTGTTTTTT.

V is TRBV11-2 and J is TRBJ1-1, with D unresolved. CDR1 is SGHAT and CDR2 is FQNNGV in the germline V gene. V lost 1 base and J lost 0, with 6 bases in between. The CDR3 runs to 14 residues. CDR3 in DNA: TGTGCCAGCAGCTTAGGGCAGGTGAACACTGAAGCTTTCTTT. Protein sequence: CASSLGQVNTEAFF.

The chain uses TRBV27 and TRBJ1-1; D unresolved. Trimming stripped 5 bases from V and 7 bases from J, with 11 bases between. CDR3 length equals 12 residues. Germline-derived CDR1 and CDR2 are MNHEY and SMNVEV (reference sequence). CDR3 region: CASSRAGNEAFF. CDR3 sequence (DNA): TGTGCCAGCAGTAGAGCTGGGAATGAAGCTTTCTTT.

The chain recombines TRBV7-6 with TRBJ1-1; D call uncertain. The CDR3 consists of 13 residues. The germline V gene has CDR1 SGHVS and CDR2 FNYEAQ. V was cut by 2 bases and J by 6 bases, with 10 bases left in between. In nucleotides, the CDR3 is TGTGCCAGCAGCTTAAGGGATAGCGCTGAAGCTTTCTTT. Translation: CASSLRDSAEAFF.

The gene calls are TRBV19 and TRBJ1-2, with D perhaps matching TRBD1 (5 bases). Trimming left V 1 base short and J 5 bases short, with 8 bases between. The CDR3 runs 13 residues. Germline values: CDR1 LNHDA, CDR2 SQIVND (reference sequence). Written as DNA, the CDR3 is TGTGCCAGTAGTATAGGCGCAGGGTATGGCTACACCTTC. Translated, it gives CASSIGAGYGYTF.

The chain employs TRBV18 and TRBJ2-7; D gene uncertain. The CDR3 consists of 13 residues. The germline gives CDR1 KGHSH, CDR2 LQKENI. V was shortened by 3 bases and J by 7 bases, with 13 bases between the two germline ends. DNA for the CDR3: TGTGCCAGCTCACCTCCCAGGACCGGGGAGCAGTACTTC. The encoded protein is CASSPPRTGEQYF.

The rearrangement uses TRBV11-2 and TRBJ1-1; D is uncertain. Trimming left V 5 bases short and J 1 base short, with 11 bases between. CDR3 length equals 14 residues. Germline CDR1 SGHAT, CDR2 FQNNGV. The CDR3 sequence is CASSPPTQNTEAFF. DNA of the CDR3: TGTGCCAGCAGCCCACCGACACAGAACACTGAAGCTTTCTTT.

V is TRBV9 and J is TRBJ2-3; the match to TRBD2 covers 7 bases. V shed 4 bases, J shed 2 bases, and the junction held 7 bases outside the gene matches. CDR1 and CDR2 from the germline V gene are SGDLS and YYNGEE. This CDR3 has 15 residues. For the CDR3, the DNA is TGTGCCAGCAGCCCCACTAGCGCTCCCACAGATACGCAGTATTTT. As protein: CASSPTSAPTDTQYF.

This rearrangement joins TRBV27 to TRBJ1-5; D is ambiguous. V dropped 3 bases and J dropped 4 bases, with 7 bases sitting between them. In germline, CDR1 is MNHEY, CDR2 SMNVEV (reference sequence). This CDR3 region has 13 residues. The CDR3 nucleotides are TGTGCCAGCAGTTTTGGGTGGAATCAGCCCCAGCATTTT. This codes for CASSFGWNQPQHF.

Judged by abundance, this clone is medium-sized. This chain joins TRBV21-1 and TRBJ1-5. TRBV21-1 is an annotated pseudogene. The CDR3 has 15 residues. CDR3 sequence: CASLLKSYSNQPQHF. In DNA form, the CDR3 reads TGTGCCAGCCTCCTGAAATCCTATAGCAATCAGCCCCAGCATTTT.

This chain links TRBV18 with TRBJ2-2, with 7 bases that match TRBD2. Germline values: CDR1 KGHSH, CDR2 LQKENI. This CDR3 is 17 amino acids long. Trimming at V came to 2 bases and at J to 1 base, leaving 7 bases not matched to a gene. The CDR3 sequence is CASSPVHLAVNTGELFF. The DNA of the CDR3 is TGTGCCAGCTCACCAGTACATCTAGCGGTGAACACCGGGGAGCTGTTTTTT.

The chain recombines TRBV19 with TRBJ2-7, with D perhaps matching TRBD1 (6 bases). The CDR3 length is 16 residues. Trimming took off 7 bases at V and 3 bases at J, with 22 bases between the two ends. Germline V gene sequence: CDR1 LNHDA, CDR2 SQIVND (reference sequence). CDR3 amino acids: CASTPQADSWLYEQYF. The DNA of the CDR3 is TGTGCCAGTACCCCCCAGGCGGACAGCTGGCTCTACGAGCAGTACTTC.

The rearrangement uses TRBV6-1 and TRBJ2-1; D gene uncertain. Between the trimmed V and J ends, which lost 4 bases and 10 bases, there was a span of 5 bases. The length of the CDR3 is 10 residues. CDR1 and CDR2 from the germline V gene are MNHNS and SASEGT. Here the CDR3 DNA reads TGTGCCAGCAGTGGCCGGGAGCAGTTCTTC. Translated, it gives CASSGREQFF.

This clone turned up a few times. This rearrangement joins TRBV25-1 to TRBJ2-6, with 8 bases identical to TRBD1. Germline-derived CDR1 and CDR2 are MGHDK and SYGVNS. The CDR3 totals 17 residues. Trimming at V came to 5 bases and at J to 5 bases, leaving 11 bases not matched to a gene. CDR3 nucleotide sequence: TGTGCCAGCAGTACGAAGGACAGGGCTCGGAGGGCCAACGTCCTGACTTTC. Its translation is CASSTKDRARRANVLTF.

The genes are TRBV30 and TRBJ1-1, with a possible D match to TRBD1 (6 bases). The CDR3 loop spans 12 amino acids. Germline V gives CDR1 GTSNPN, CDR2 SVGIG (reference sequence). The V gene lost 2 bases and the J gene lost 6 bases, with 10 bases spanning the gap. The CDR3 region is CAWSPGEAEAFF. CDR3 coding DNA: TGTGCCTGGAGTCCAGGGGAGGCTGAAGCTTTCTTT.

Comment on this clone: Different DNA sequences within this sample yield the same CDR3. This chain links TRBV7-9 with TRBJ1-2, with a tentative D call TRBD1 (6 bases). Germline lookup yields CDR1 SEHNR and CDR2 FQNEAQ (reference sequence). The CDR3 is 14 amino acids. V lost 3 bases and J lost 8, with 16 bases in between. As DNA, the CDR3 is TGTGCCAGCAGCTTTTCGGGGGGGGCGCGGGGCTACACCTTC. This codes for CASSFSGGARGYTF.

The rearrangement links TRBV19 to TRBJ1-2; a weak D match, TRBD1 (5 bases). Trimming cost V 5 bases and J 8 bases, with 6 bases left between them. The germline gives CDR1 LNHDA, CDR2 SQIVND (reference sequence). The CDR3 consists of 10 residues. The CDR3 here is CASSRGGYTF. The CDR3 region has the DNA TGTGCCAGTAGTCGGGGGGGCTACACCTTC.

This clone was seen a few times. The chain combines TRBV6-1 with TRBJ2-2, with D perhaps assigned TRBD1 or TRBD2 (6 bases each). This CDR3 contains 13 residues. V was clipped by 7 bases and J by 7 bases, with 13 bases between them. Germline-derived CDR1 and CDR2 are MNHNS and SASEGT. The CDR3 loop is CASMWGANGELFF. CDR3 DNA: TGTGCCAGCATGTGGGGGGCCAACGGGGAGCTGTTTTTT.